This record covers a single T cell receptor beta chain. The antigen is unknown. The sample is drawn from a study of OX40 agonist ivuxolimab in advanced cancers. Study background: Treatment of patients was with ivuxolimab, an agonistic anti-OX40 (CD134) antibody. Checkpoint inhibitors had been given previously to approximately 40% of patients.

Sampling times: baseline, cycle 4 day 1, cycle 7 day 1. This table comes from immunoSEQ multiplex PCR, and its TCRdb copy is limited to in-frame clones, with some not included. The sample records around 150,000 clones, 94% being singletons. Study results and caveats: Among the least clonally expanded were partial responders at 0.1-3.0 mg/kg.

Germline CDR1 reads SGHTS; CDR2 reads YDEGEE. CDR3 length: 14 residues. V was clipped by 4 bases and J by 0 bases, with 10 bases between them. Specimen: CD4+ or CD8+ T cells sorted from blood, collected in a trial of the OX40 agonist ivuxolimab. The chain uses TRBV5-8 and TRBJ1-2, with TRBD1 as a possible D gene (6 bases). This clonotype was sampled from an adult with an advanced solid tumor such as melanoma, head and neck, liver or kidney cancer. The DNA for the CDR3 is TGTGCCAGCAGCCCCGGACAGACTAACTATGGCTACACCTTC. This sequence encodes CASSPGQTNYGYTF.